One and the same sample provided the 6 T cell receptor beta chains below, sequenced in a study of identical twins. TCRdb re-called the 5' RACE reads through MiXCR, storing one row per CDR3 protein. Of some 710,000 distinct CDR3 sequences detected, approximately 6.1% appear once; the ten largest clones hold about 2%. The sample comprised naive T cells sorted from blood. All receptors derive from a man aged 18 to 30 in good health.

This clonotype was seen ten or more times. The rearrangement joins TRBV4-2 to TRBJ2-7; 11 nucleotides match TRBD2. Germline values: CDR1 LGHNA, CDR2 YNFKEQ. This CDR3 spans 15 amino acids. Trimming at V came to 2 bases and at J to 3 bases, leaving 3 bases not matched to a gene. CDR3 sequence: CASSQLLAGDYEQYF. The CDR3 nucleotides read TGTGCCAGCAGCCAACTACTAGCGGGAGACTACGAGCAGTACTTC.

In this sample, this clonotype turned up a few times. The chain links TRBV20-1 to TRBJ2-3; 7 bases are shared with TRBD2. CDR1 and CDR2 (germline): DFQATT, SNEGSKA (reference sequence). Trimming took 3 bases from V and 0 from J; bases not matched to a gene: 6. This CDR3 has 15 amino acids. The CDR3 DNA sequence: TGCAGTGCTAGTGTCCCGGGACTAAGCACAGATACGCAGTATTTT. Translation: CSASVPGLSTDTQYF.

V usage is TRBV12-3 or TRBV12-4 and J usage is TRBJ2-7; either TRBD1 or TRBD2 may fit D (5 bases each). The CDR3 length is 13 residues. Trimming removed 8 bases at V and 2 bases at J, with 13 bases between. The CDR3 here is CASGSLGAYEQYF. The CDR3 bases are TGTGCCAGCGGTTCCTTGGGGGCCTACGAGCAGTACTTC.

This clonotype was found many times. The junction and the germline gene differ at one end; a read error may be behind it. The genes are TRBV25-1 and TRBJ2-1; possible D gene TRBD2, 6 bases. The CDR3 extends over 11 amino acids. Germline CDR1 reads MGHDK; CDR2 reads SYGVNS. This CDR3 reads CASSDARWGVF. The CDR3 DNA reads TGTGCCAGCAGTGACGCAAGGTGGGGGGTCTTC.

This clonotype was detected ten times or more. The rearrangement joins TRBV5-6 to TRBJ2-1; 8 bases are shared with TRBD1. Trimming cost V 4 bases and J 4 bases; bases outside gene matches: 4. The CDR3 spans 14 residues. The germline V gene has CDR1 SGHDT and CDR2 YYEEEE. The DNA for the CDR3 is TGTGCCAGCAGCGTCCGGGACAGGTACAATGAGCAGTTCTTC. Translated, it gives CASSVRDRYNEQFF.

This chain uses TRBV2 with TRBJ1-5; D ambiguous. Germline CDR1 reads SNHLY; CDR2 reads FYNNEI. The CDR3 sequence is 14 residues long. The V and J ends lost 5 bases and 7 bases respectively, with 15 bases between them. CDR3 loop: CASSLSWERQPQHF. As DNA, the CDR3 is TGTGCCAGCAGTCTATCATGGGAGAGACAGCCCCAGCATTTT.